Below, 8 T cell receptor beta chains from the same sample are listed, as sequenced in a study of CD8 T cell repertoires and HIV-1 epitope variants. No antigen has been identified for these receptors. Here immunoSEQ multiplex PCR was the method, and the copy in TCRdb shows in-frame clones only, minus some. The sample lists around 5,300 clones, about 68% occurring once. The sequencing sample was made of cultured CD8+ T cells derived from PBMCs. The receptors were gathered from a male donor with HIV.

This clone showed up just once. The rearrangement links TRBV5-4 to TRBJ1-4; TRBD1 matches 10 bases. CDR3 length equals 18 residues. V dropped 4 bases and J dropped 7; count of bases not matched to a gene: 16. Germline values: CDR1 SGHNT, CDR2 YYREEE (reference sequence). The CDR3 nucleotides read TGTGCCAGCAGCGCGACATCGGGACAGGGGATTCCGGGTGAAAAACTGTTTTTT. This codes for CASSATSGQGIPGEKLFF.

V gene TRBV4-1 combines with J gene TRBJ2-1; 11 nucleotides match TRBD1. The CDR3 is 15 amino acids. Germline CDR1 reads MGHRA; CDR2 reads YSYEKL. Trimming cost V 5 bases and J 5 bases; bases outside gene matches: 5. CDR3 loop: CASSTLDRGHNEQFF. CDR3 bases: TGCGCCAGCAGCACCCTGGACAGGGGGCACAATGAGCAGTTCTTC.

J is TRBJ1-1 and V is TRBV28, with D hard to call. Germline V gene lookup returns CDR1 MDHEN and CDR2 SYDVKM. The CDR3 loop spans 15 amino acids. Deletions cut 5 bases from V and 0 bases from J, with 13 bases between. CDR3 nucleotides: TGTGCCAGCAGTGCCCAAGGATGGCTGAACACTGAAGCTTTCTTT. It translates to CASSAQGWLNTEAFF.

The sample holds a few counts of this clone. The chain joins TRBV7-2 to TRBJ1-4; 8 nucleotides line up with TRBD1. Germline-derived CDR1 and CDR2 are SGHTA and FQGNSA. The V gene end was trimmed by 3 bases and the J gene end by 8 bases; junction bases not matched to a gene: 5. CDR3 size: 14 residues. CDR3 loop: CASSLTGDNEKLFF. Here the CDR3 DNA reads TGTGCCAGCAGCTTGACAGGGGATAACGAAAAACTGTTTTTT.

The chain links TRBV4-2 to TRBJ2-3, with TRBD2 matching 10 bases. The CDR3 is 16 residues long. The germline V gene encodes CDR1 LGHNA and CDR2 YNFKEQ. With V trimmed by 3 bases and J by 5 bases, 8 bases remained unmatched. The CDR3 sequence: CASSQRLAGEVDTQYF. CDR3 in DNA: TGTGCCAGCAGCCAGAGGCTAGCGGGGGAGGTAGATACGCAGTATTTT.

This clone was recorded only once. The V call is TRBV19, the J call TRBJ2-6; no clear D gene. V was cut by 7 bases and J by 0 bases, with 7 bases left in between. This CDR3 is 14 amino acids long. CDR1 and CDR2 from the germline V gene are LNHDA and SQIVND (reference sequence). The CDR3 DNA reads TGTGCCAGTACCTCCGACTCTGGGGCCAACGTCCTGACTTTC. Translating it yields CASTSDSGANVLTF.

In this sample, this clone turned up a few times. The chain couples TRBV19 to TRBJ2-1; the D gene is possibly TRBD2 (5 bases). V gave up 9 bases and J gave up 8 bases, with 5 bases separating them. The CDR3 is 9 residues long. CDR1 is LNHDA and CDR2 is SQIVND in the germline V gene (reference sequence). DNA of the CDR3: TGTGCCAGCGGGGATGAGCAGTTCTTC. This codes for CASGDEQFF.

The rearrangement uses TRBV4-3 and TRBJ1-4; D not certain. Trimming pared 3 bases from V and 0 bases from J, leaving 8 bases between. Germline-derived CDR1 and CDR2 are LGHNA and YSLEER. The CDR3 sequence is 15 residues long. CDR3 residues: CASSHSTATNEKLFF. The CDR3 bases are TGCGCCAGCAGCCACTCAACCGCAACTAATGAAAAACTGTTTTTT.